This T cell receptor beta chain emerged from a study of response to subunit inactivated influenza vaccine. TCRdb analysed the RT-PCR reads with MiXCR anew, one entry per CDR3 protein. The repertoire holds about 540,000 distinct CDR3 sequences, with 20% to 25% as singletons. CDR1 is ENHRY, CDR2 SYGVKD, per germline. This CDR3 has 13 amino acids. Trimming stripped 6 bases from V and 1 base from J, with 6 bases between. These data were also filed under a second study, of T cells expressing NK-cell markers. Per that study: Making the TCR beta cDNA relied on 5'RACE template switching with UMIs. Sorting was limited to alpha-beta TCR-expressing T cells with an anti-gamma-delta TCR antibody in several experiments. Unclear, still, was the HCMV specificity of the expanded NKG2C+ T cell clones.

The specimen was CD4+ T cells sorted from PBMCs, collected 11 to 12 days after vaccination. The receptor was derived from a man aged 50 or older who received an inactivated influenza vaccine. V gene TRBV10-3 combines with J gene TRBJ2-2, with D tentatively TRBD2 (6 bases). The CDR3 nucleotides read TGTGCCATCAGGGAGGGGAACACCGGGGAGCTGTTTTTT. Protein sequence: CAIREGNTGELFF.